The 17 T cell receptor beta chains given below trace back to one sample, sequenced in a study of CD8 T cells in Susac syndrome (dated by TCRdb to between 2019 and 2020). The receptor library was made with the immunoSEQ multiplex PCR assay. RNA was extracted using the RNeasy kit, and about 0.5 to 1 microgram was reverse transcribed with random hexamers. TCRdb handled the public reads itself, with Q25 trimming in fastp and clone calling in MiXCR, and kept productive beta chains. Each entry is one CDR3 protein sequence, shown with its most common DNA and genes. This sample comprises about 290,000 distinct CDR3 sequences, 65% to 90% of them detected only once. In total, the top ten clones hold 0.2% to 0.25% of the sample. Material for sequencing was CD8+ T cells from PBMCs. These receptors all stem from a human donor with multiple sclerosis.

CDR3 coding DNA: TGCGCCAGCAGCCAAGAAGGCGTAGCGGGAGGGCCCAATGGTGAGCAGTTCTTC. Its protein product is CASSQEGVAGGPNGEQFF. This rearrangement joins TRBV4-3 to TRBJ2-1; 11 nucleotides line up with TRBD2. The V gene end was trimmed by 0 bases and the J gene end by 9 bases; junction bases not matched to a gene: 13. The germline gives CDR1 LGHNA, CDR2 YSLEER. This CDR3 region has 18 residues.

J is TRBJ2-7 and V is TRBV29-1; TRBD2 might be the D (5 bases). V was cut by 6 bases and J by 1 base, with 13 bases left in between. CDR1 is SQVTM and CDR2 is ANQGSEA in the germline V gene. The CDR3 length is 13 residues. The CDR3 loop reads CSVLTGKSYEQYF. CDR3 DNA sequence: TGCAGCGTCTTGACGGGGAAGTCCTACGAGCAGTACTTC.

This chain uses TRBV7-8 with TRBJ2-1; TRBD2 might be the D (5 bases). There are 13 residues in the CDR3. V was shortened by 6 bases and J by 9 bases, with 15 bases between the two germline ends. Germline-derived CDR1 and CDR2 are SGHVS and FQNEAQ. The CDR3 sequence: CASSAGRWSEQFF. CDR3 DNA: TGTGCCAGCAGTGCGGGCAGGTGGAGTGAGCAGTTCTTC.

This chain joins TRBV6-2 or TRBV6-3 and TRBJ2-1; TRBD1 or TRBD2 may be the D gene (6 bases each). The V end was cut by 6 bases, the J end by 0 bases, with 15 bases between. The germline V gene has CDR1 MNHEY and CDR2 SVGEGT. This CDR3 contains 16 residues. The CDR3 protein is CASRSGALSSYNEQFF. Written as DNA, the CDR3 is TGTGCCAGCAGATCGGGGGCCCTAAGCTCCTACAATGAGCAGTTCTTC.

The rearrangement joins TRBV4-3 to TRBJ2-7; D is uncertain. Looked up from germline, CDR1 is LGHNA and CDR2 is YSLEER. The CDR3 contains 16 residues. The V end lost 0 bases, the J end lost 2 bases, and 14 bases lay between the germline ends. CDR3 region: CASSQDWRSPAYEQYF. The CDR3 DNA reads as TGCGCCAGCAGCCAAGATTGGAGAAGCCCAGCCTACGAGCAGTACTTC.

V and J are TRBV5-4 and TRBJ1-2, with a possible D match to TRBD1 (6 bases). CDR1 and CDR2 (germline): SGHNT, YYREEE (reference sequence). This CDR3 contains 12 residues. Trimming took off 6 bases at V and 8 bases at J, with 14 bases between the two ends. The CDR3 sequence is CASKGQPPGYTF. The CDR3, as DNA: TGTGCCAGCAAGGGACAACCACCCGGCTACACCTTC.

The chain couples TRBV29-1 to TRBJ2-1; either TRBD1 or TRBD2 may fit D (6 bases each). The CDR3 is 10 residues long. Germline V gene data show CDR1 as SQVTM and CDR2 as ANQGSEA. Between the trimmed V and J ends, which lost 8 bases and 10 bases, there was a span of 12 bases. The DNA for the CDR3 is TGCAGCTCAGAAGGGGGGGAGCAGTTCTTC. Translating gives CSSEGGEQFF.

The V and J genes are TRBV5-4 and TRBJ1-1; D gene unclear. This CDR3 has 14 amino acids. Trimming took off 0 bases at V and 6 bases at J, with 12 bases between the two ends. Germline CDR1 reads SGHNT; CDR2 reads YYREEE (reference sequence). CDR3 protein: CASSLAGPAAEAFF. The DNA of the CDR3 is TGTGCCAGCAGCTTGGCCGGGCCCGCCGCTGAAGCTTTCTTT.

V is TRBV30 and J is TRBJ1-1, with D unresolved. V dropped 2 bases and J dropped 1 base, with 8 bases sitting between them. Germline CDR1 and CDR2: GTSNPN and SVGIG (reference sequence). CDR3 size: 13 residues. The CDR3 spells CAWSPLGNTEAFF. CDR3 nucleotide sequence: TGTGCCTGGAGTCCCCTGGGGAACACTGAAGCTTTCTTT.

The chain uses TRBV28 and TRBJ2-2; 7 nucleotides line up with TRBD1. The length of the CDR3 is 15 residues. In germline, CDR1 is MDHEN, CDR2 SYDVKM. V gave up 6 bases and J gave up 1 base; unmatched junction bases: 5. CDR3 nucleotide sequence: TGTGCCAGCAGAGAGGGACAGTTGAACACCGGGGAGCTGTTTTTT. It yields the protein CASREGQLNTGELFF.

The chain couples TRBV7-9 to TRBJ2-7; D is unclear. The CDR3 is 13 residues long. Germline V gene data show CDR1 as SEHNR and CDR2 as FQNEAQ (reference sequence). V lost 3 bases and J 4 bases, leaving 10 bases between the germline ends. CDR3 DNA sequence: TGTGCCAGCAGCTTGGGGTCCCAGTACGAGCAGTACTTC. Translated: CASSLGSQYEQYF.

CDR3 nucleotides: TGTGCCAGCAGTCCGGGACAGGGCTGGGGTCAGCCCCAGCATTTT. Translating it yields CASSPGQGWGQPQHF. This chain connects TRBV27 to TRBJ1-5; 9 nucleotides agree with TRBD1. The ends lost 5 bases at V and 6 bases at J; junction bases unmatched: 8. Germline CDR1 is MNHEY and CDR2 is SMNVEV (reference sequence). CDR3 length: 15 amino acids.

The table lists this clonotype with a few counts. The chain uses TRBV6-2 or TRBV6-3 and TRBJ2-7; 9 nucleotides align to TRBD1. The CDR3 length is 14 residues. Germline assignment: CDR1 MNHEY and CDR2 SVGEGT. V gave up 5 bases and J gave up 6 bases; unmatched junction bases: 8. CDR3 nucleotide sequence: TGTGCCAGCAGTAAGGGACAGGGTATCGCCGAGCAGTACTTC. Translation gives CASSKGQGIAEQYF.

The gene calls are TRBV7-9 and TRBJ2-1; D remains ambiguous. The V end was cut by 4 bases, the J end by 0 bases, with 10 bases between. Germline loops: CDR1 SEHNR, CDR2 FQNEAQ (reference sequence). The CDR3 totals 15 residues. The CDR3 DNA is TGTGCCAGCAGCTCCCCCCAGAGCTCCTACAATGAGCAGTTCTTC. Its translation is CASSSPQSSYNEQFF.

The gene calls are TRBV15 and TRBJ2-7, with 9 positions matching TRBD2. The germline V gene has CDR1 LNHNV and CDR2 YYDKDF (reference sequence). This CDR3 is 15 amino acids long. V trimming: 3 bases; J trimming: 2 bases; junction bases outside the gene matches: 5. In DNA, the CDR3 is TGTGCCACCAGCAGTAGCGGGAGTCCCCCCTACGAGCAGTACTTC. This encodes CATSSSGSPPYEQYF.

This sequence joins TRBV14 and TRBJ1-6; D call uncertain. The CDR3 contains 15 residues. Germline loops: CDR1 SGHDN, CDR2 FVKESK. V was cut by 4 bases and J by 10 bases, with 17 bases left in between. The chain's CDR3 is CASSPLGWAGSPLHF. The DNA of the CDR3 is TGTGCCAGCAGCCCTCTTGGTTGGGCAGGATCACCCCTCCACTTT.

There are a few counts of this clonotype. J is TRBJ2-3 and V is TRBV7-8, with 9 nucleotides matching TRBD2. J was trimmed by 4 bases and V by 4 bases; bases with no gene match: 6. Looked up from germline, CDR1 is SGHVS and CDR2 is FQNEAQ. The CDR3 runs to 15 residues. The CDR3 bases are TGTGCCAGCAGCTATAGCGGGAGCGATTCAGATACGCAGTATTTT. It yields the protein CASSYSGSDSDTQYF. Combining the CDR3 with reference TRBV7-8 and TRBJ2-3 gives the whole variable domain GAGVSQSPRYKVAKRGQDVALRCDPISGHVSLFWYQQALGQGPEFLTYFQNEAQLDKSGLPSDRFFAERPEGSVSTLKIQRTQQEDSAVYLCASSYSGSDSDTQYFGPGTRLTVL.